This T cell receptor beta chain is from a study of T-cell memory formation after mild COVID-19. This clonotype occurred many times. MiXCR was run by TCRdb on the 5' RACE reads, yielding one entry per CDR3 protein. The sample includes 30,000 to 35,000 distinct CDR3 sequences, roughly 21% of them seen just once. Germline CDR1 and CDR2: SGHNT and YYREEE (reference sequence). The V segment lost 4 bases and the J segment 7 bases; nucleotides outside the gene matches: 9. The CDR3 totals 15 residues. J is TRBJ2-1 and V is TRBV5-4; TRBD1 matches 9 bases. The receptor was derived from an adult who had mild COVID-19 (a few samples of this study predate the infection). Cell type and time point are not known. Sample: PBMCs or a T cell subset sorted from them (not recorded which). The CDR3 is CASSPTGGVSNEQFF. As DNA, the CDR3 is TGTGCCAGCAGCCCAACAGGGGGCGTCTCGAATGAGCAGTTCTTC.